This paragraph reports one TCR beta chain. Its antigen is still unknown. Specified time point: week 11, during vaccination. One vaccine dose held 300 ug of mutant IDH1 20-mer peptide and came with topical imiquimod. New IDH1-mutant, ATRX-lost WHO grade 3 or 4 astrocytomas occurred in donors. This CDR3 comprises 16 residues. J gave up 4 bases and V 4 bases, and 12 bases lay outside the gene matches. CDR1 and CDR2 from the germline V gene are SGHVS and FNYEAQ. These data come from a study of a mutant IDH1 vaccine in newly diagnosed glioma. Whole-study context: Commencement of vaccination occurred 4-6 weeks following radiotherapy alone, or concurrently with temozolomide cycles.

Findings of the study overall: Vaccine-induced immune responses were detected in roughly 92% of patients. Changes in top peripheral clonotypes did not appear linked to pseudoprogression.

Assay used: immunoSEQ multiplex PCR; TCRdb lists only in-frame clones, some missing. The data hold about 67,000 clones, with approximately 90% observed a single time. The starting material was PBMCs, obtained from a glioma patient whose treatment included an IDH1 peptide vaccine. The source of this sequence is a man aged 35 to 55 with glioma. The V gene is TRBV7-6, the J gene TRBJ1-2; 7 bases fit TRBD1. CDR3 DNA: TGTGCCAGCAGCTCCACGCCGTCGGGACAGAGCTATGGCTACACCTTC. Amino acid sequence: CASSSTPSGQSYGYTF.